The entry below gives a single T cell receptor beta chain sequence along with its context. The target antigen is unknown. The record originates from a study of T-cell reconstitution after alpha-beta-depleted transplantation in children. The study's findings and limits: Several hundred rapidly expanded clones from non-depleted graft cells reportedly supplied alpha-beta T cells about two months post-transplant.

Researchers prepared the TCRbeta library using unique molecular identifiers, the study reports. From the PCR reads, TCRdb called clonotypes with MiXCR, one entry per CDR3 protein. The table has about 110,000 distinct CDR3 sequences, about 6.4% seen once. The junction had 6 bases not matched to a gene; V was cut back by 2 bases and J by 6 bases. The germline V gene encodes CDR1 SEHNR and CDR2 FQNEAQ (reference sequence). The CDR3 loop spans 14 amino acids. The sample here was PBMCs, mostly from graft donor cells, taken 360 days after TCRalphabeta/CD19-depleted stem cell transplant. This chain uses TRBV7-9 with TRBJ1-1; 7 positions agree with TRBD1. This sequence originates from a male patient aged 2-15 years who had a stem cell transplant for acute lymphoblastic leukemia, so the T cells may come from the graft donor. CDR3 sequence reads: CASSLRLTGSEAFF. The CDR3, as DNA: TGTGCCAGCAGCTTAAGACTGACAGGGTCTGAAGCTTTCTTT.